This T cell receptor beta chain was sequenced in a study of immune heterogeneity within non-small cell lung tumors listed by TCRdb under 2018. At the level of the whole study: Histology comprised several squamous cell carcinomas, approximately nine non-squamous carcinomas and 1 tumor not otherwise specified. To look at intratumoral immune heterogeneity, the study ran whole-exome sequencing, RNA-seq and TCR beta repertoire sequencing on several spatially distinct regions taken from every NSCLC tumor. TCR repertoires were analyzed from 55 to 70 tumor loci of about 15 patients, while transcriptome data covered only 35 to 45 loci from more than 10 patients. For mutant peptides 8 to 11 amino acids long, netMHCpan-3.0 predicted neoantigen binding to the HLA alleles of each patient. On the study overall, not on this receptor specifically: Local T-cell repertoire clonality showed a statistically significant but moderate positive correlation with local tumor mutational burden (R 0.3 to 0.4). High-frequency TCR beta clonotypes were largely distinct between individual patients. Within a given patient, the same dominant CDR3B clonotypes showed up repeatedly across loci, although different tumor locations also carried unique high-frequency clones.

In its sample, this clonotype comes out as large (0.1 to 1%). The antigen it recognizes is unknown. No base quality values were provided; no much bigger clone lies one nucleotide off. A multiplex PCR system amplified the TCR beta CDR3 region, with a first 10-cycle round using 32 V-gene forward and 13 J-gene reverse primers. A QIAGEN Multiplex PCR Kit was used for first-round PCR, and the primer sequences were filed in Chinese patent CN105087789A. A second PCR round added Illumina universal primers using the Phusion High-Fidelity PCR Kit. Paired-end sequencing of TCR libraries was carried out on the Illumina HiSeq X Ten platform at a read length of 151 bp. The published analysis was carried out like this. Cutadapt removed reads without multiplex PCR primers, PEAR merged read pairs, and MiXCR with default settings called CDR3 regions. Repertoire diversity used Shannon entropy, and clonality was computed as one minus Shannon entropy divided by ln of productive unique sequence count. Dominant or high-frequency T-cell clones were defined as clonotypes at frequencies of at least 0.5%. Clones were called with MiXCR by TCRdb after fastp trimmed the public reads at Q25, and only in-frame beta chains were retained. Entries are consolidated by CDR3 protein sequence, retaining the most common genes and DNA. Here the V and J calls rest on TCRdb's processing, not on the authors' analysis. This sample is represented by a few thousand distinct CDR3 sequences; roughly a quarter of them were singletons. The top ten hold 15% to 20% of the sample.

CDR1 and CDR2 were assigned from the germline V gene as MNHNS and SASEGT. The CDR3 spans 13 residues, from the cysteine through the phenylalanine. Here the CDR3 DNA is all that survives: 39 bases in frame from base 1. Trimming costs V 2 bases and J 4 bases, and their ends lie 8 bases apart. For the TCR template, genomic DNA was extracted from bulk tumor tissue, and approximately 600 ng of gDNA was amplified for each sample. During surgery, multiple biopsies were taken from each primary tumor and placed as far apart as possible within the tumor mass. The study cohort was described as untreated, and patients were newly diagnosed NSCLC cases undergoing curative surgery. The samples came from over twelve patients with newly diagnosed non-small cell lung cancer who were having surgery intended to be curative. The resected tumor masses were reviewed by two independent pathologists. Sequencing was performed only on DNA and RNA samples of high quality.

The V gene is TRBV6-1 and the J gene is TRBJ2-5, with TRBD1 as a weak D call on 5 bases. This TCR was recovered from a man aged 55 to 70 with non-small cell lung cancer. The sequenced material came from lung tumor tissue. This receptor carries the CDR3 CASSELRGETQYF. The DNA sequence follows: TGTGCCAGCAGTGAACTAAGGGGAGAGACCCAGTACTTC.